The 15 T cell receptor beta chains presented below share a single source sample, sequenced in a study of cytomegalovirus exposure and HLA in healthy donors. The PCR used 60 Vbeta and 13 Jbeta primers. Clones were sequenced by immunoSEQ multiplex PCR, and TCRdb holds only the in-frame ones, with some missing. The sample consists of 150,000 to 180,000 clones, 70% to 80% of them appearing once. Sequenced sample: PBMCs. The receptors shown here come from a man aged 30 to 39 in good health and CMV-seronegative.

The J gene is TRBJ1-2, the V gene TRBV30; TRBD1 aligns across 12 bases. Per the germline V gene, CDR1 is GTSNPN and CDR2 is SVGIG (reference sequence). With V trimmed by 8 bases and J by 4 bases, 17 bases remained unmatched. The CDR3 is 17 amino acids. CDR3 coding DNA: TGTGCCGCCCGCCATTTGGGACAGGGGGCGGGGGGCTATGGCTACACCTTC. Protein: CAARHLGQGAGGYGYTF.

This rearrangement joins TRBV5-1 to TRBJ2-7; 7 bases agree with TRBD1. J gave up 0 bases and V 4 bases, and 7 bases lay outside the gene matches. Per the germline V gene, CDR1 is SGHRS and CDR2 is YFSETQ. The CDR3 loop spans 15 amino acids. DNA of the CDR3: TGCGCCAGCAGCCTCACAGGGGCCGACTCCTACGAGCAGTACTTC. As protein: CASSLTGADSYEQYF.

The chain links TRBV28 to TRBJ1-2; the D is unclear. The V end lost 0 bases, the J end lost 4 bases, and 9 bases lay between the germline ends. The CDR3 has 14 residues. Germline V gene data show CDR1 as MDHEN and CDR2 as SYDVKM. CDR3 sequence (DNA): TGTGCCAGCAGTTTATGGGCATTGCCCTATGGCTACACCTTC. Its protein product is CASSLWALPYGYTF.

This rearrangement joins TRBV2 to TRBJ1-1; 7 bases align to TRBD1. Trimming cost V 1 base and J 5 bases; bases outside gene matches: 7. Germline CDR1 is SNHLY and CDR2 is FYNNEI. There are 15 residues in the CDR3. DNA of the CDR3: TGTGCCAGCAGTGAAGAGGTTAGGGGGCGTACTGAAGCTTTCTTT. Its protein product is CASSEEVRGRTEAFF.

The chain employs TRBV28 and TRBJ1-5; possible D gene TRBD1, 5 bases. This CDR3 region has 14 residues. Trimming removed 5 bases from V and 6 bases from J, with 14 bases in between. Germline CDR1 reads MDHEN; CDR2 reads SYDVKM. The CDR3 sequence: CASSQGMVGQPQHF. CDR3 bases: TGTGCCAGCAGTCAGGGTATGGTCGGTCAGCCCCAGCATTTT.

Note on this clone: The identical CDR3 is also encoded by other nucleotide sequences in the sample. The rearrangement joins TRBV19 to TRBJ1-5, with TRBD1 identical over 7 bases. Per the germline V gene, CDR1 is LNHDA and CDR2 is SQIVND (reference sequence). The CDR3 has 14 residues. V trimming: 3 bases; J trimming: 2 bases; junction bases outside the gene matches: 1. The chain's CDR3 is CASSIGTGNQPQHF. CDR3 nucleotides: TGTGCCAGTAGTATCGGGACAGGCAATCAGCCCCAGCATTTT.

V usage is TRBV7-8 and J usage is TRBJ2-7; D possibly corresponds to TRBD2 (6 bases). Trimming cost V 7 bases and J 5 bases, with 24 bases left between them. Germline V CDR1 and CDR2: SGHVS, FQNEAQ. The length of the CDR3 is 16 residues. The CDR3 sequence: CASIFRSGGLTHEQYF. DNA of the CDR3: TGTGCCAGCATCTTTCGGTCCGGGGGATTAACACACGAGCAGTACTTC.

V gene TRBV5-1 combines with J gene TRBJ2-1, with a weak D call TRBD2 (6 bases). CDR1 is SGHRS and CDR2 is YFSETQ in the germline V gene. This CDR3 region has 16 residues. V was pared by 3 bases and J by 5 bases, with 18 bases between. The CDR3 region has the DNA TGCGCCAGCAGCTCGGTTAGCGGCCTCTCGAACAATGAGCAGTTCTTC. Translation gives CASSSVSGLSNNEQFF.

With respect to this clone: One end of the junction fails to match germline, which may point to a read error. The V and J genes are TRBV7-9 and TRBJ2-7; tentative D call: TRBD1 (6 bases). CDR1 is SEHNR and CDR2 is FQNEAQ in the germline V gene (reference sequence). CDR3 size: 16 residues. CDR3 protein: CSSRPAPTGISYEQYF. DNA of the CDR3: TGTTCCAGCAGGCCTGCCCCTACAGGGATCTCCTACGAGCAGTACTTC. The full variable domain, completed using reference TRBV7-9 and TRBJ2-7, is DTGVSQNPRHKITKRGQNVTFRCDPISEHNRLYWYRQTLGQGPEFLTYFQNEAQLEKSRLLSDRFSAERPKGSFSTLEIQRTEQGDSAMYLCSSRPAPTGISYEQYFGPGTRLTVT.

In DNA, the CDR3 is TGTGCCAGCAGCGTAGAGGACATCGCTAACTATGGCTACACCTTC. This translates into CASSVEDIANYGYTF. The genes are TRBV9 and TRBJ1-2; possibly TRBD1 for D (5 bases). CDR3 length: 15 residues. Germline V CDR1 and CDR2: SGDLS, YYNGEE. V lost 0 bases and J lost 0, with 9 bases in between.

This chain links TRBV6-1 with TRBJ2-7; 11 bases are shared with TRBD1. Germline assignment: CDR1 MNHNS and CDR2 SASEGT. The CDR3 is 13 amino acids. The ends lost 6 bases at V and 6 bases at J; junction bases unmatched: 4. CDR3 bases: TGTGCCAGCAGCCTGGGACAGGGGGTCGAGCAGTACTTC. As protein: CASSLGQGVEQYF.

This chain joins TRBV28 and TRBJ1-2; D is unclear. CDR3 length: 13 amino acids. CDR1 is MDHEN and CDR2 is SYDVKM in the germline V gene. Trimming left V 4 bases short and J 5 bases short, with 11 bases between. The CDR3 DNA is TGTGCCAGCAGTTCCCCGGACTATTATGGCTACACCTTC. Its translation is CASSSPDYYGYTF.

The chain links TRBV5-6 to TRBJ2-5, with D perhaps TRBD1 (5 bases). Between the trimmed V and J ends, which lost 3 bases and 11 bases, there was a span of 26 bases. The germline V gene encodes CDR1 SGHDT and CDR2 YYEEEE. CDR3 length: 16 amino acids. The CDR3 sequence: CASSWWGIRFGSEQYF. The CDR3, as DNA: TGTGCCAGCAGCTGGTGGGGCATACGGTTTGGCTCGGAGCAGTACTTC.

The chain has TRBV28 and TRBJ1-5; the D is unclear. This CDR3 contains 15 residues. The V gene lost 3 bases and the J gene lost 5 bases, with 14 bases spanning the gap. Per the germline V gene, CDR1 is MDHEN and CDR2 is SYDVKM. CDR3 DNA: TGTGCCAGCAGTTTCGACCGACGAGGCGATCAGCCCCAGCATTTT. Its translation: CASSFDRRGDQPQHF.

The rearrangement joins TRBV6-1 to TRBJ1-5; TRBD1 aligns across 7 bases. CDR1 is MNHNS, CDR2 SASEGT, per germline. The CDR3 has 14 residues. Trimming cost V 6 bases and J 1 base; bases outside gene matches: 3. The CDR3 coding sequence is TGTGCCAGCAGGGGACAGTCGAGCAATCAGCCCCAGCATTTT. It codes for CASRGQSSNQPQHF.